This TCR beta chain emerged from a study of PD-1 blockade in classical Hodgkin lymphoma. After autologous stem cell transplantation all patients relapsed, and prior brentuximab vedotin exposure differed between cohorts. To note about this clone: Its antigen is unknown.

Regarding the study as a whole: Diminished baseline TCR diversity has been reported in newly diagnosed patients relative to healthy donors. Compared with baseline, CD4+ but not CD8+ TCR diversity had risen significantly by C4D1. Complete responders started with a diversity level that resembled newly diagnosed patients at baseline.

The CDR3 spans 17 residues. Clones were read by immunoSEQ multiplex PCR, and TCRdb kept only the in-frame ones, dropping some. The sample carries about 24,000 clones, about 76% recorded once. V is TRBV21-1 and J is TRBJ2-4; the table's D call, TRBD2, has no DNA check behind it. TRBV21-1 is a pseudogene locus. This sample comprised peripheral blood mononuclear cells (PBMCs), obtained before the second cycle of nivolumab. The sequence was obtained from a human donor with classical Hodgkin lymphoma. The CDR3 sequence is CASSSRDEGLAANIQYF. DNA of the CDR3: TGTGCCAGCAGCAGCAGGGACGAGGGACTAGCGGCAAACATTCAGTACTTC.